Detailed here is one TCR beta chain. V was clipped by 0 bases and J by 0 bases, with 6 bases between them. The CDR3 extends over 15 amino acids. Germline CDR1 and CDR2: ENHRY and SYGVKD. This sample is drawn from a study of blood T cells in healthy people across ages. A second PCR, run for about 7 to 11 cycles, used a sample-barcoded 5' primer plus a J-beta primer mix. MiXCR, run by TCRdb on the 5' RACE reads, gives a single entry per CDR3 protein. The repertoire holds about 320,000 distinct CDR3 sequences, with 25% to 30% as singletons. The sequence derives from a woman in her seventies in good health. V and J are TRBV10-3 and TRBJ1-5; D unclear. Source material: blood. The CDR3 loop is CAISESVYSNQPQHF. DNA for the CDR3: TGTGCCATCAGTGAGTCTGTTTATAGCAATCAGCCCCAGCATTTT.